This T cell receptor beta chain was identified in a study of CD8 T cells in Susac syndrome. The multiple sclerosis controls were treatment-naive patients, and their relapsing-remitting disease was stable or active. Negative isolation was applied to CD8+ and CD4+ T cells, and FACS enrichment was applied to TEMRA cells. General observations from the study: That the number of individuals in its TCR sequencing and HLA analysis was relatively small was acknowledged by the study.

About this clonotype itself: Its antigen is not known.

RNA was extracted with the RNeasy kit, and a quantity of roughly 0.5 to 1 ug was reverse transcribed using random hexamers. Each CDR3 protein gets one entry after TCRdb re-called the immunoSEQ multiplex PCR reads with MiXCR. Of about 210,000 distinct CDR3 sequences listed, about 95% were seen once; the top ten hold 0.085% to 0.095%. Per germline, CDR1 SNHLY and CDR2 FYNNEI. CDR3 length: 12 amino acids. V was shortened by 7 bases and J by 6 bases, with 12 bases between the two germline ends. This chain joins TRBV2 and TRBJ2-5; no clear D gene. The sequence was collected from a human donor with multiple sclerosis. The sequencing input was CD4+ T cells from PBMCs. Written as DNA, the CDR3 is TGTGCCAGCATAGAACCTCTAAAGACCCAGTACTTC. Its translation is CASIEPLKTQYF.